A selection of T cell receptor beta chains follows, all from one sample in a study of T-cell memory formation after mild COVID-19. Using its own MiXCR run on the 5' RACE reads, TCRdb lists one record per CDR3 protein. The sample records more than 300,000 distinct CDR3 sequences, roughly an eighth being singletons. Sequenced: PBMCs or a T cell subset sorted from them (not recorded which). The receptors derive from a man in his late teens or twenties who had mild COVID-19 (a few samples of this study predate the infection). Cell type and time point are not known. Both conserved end residues are part of each CDR3. The D gene is left open where the match is weak.

>TRBV9|NA
CASSVASGYGGELFF
>TRBV4-3|NA
CASSQDRRAVNVLTF
>TRBV24-1|TRBD1
CATSDGTVQETQYF
>TRBV25-1|NA
CASSPGGRNEQFF
>TRBV15|NA
CATNNQPQHF
>TRBV4-3|NA
CASSQDVSFDEQFF
>TRBV5-6|NA
CASSSVYGYTF
>TRBV20-1|NA
CSANRRPNELFGGYTF
>TRBV29-1|NA
CSVGQGSNQPQHF
>TRBV28|NA
CASSLRPGPIYGYTF
>TRBV2|TRBD2
CASSEPGLETDTQYF
>TRBV4-2|TRBD2
CASSQEETSGGHQETQYF
>TRBV21-1|NA
CASSRRAPGNRTSTDTQYF
>TRBV19|NA
CASSMASSYNSPLHF
>TRBV19|TRBD2
CASSGGLAGSFF
>TRBV7-9|TRBD1
CASKLSTGENTQYF
>TRBV4-3|NA
CASSQDIGQGTEAFF
>TRBV7-6|NA
CASSSRTGRNSPLHF
>TRBV4-3|NA
CASSQRSRTDTQYF
>TRBV24-1|TRBD1
CATSDGRDRDDEQFF
>TRBV28|NA
CASSSASNTGELFF
>TRBV12-2|NA
CASRFIGEETQYF
>TRBV20-1|NA
CSARDPGGRHYEQYF
>TRBV11-2|NA
CASSLIQGTDTQYF
>TRBV7-9|NA
CASSFFGGPYNEQFF
>TRBV2|TRBD1
CASSRDRQAETQYF
>TRBV29-1|NA
CSVEASTDTQYF
>TRBV20-1|NA
CSATRQATNEKLFF
>TRBV10-3|NA
CAISETNYGYTF
>TRBV7-2|NA
CASSLDAENYGYTF
>TRBV2|TRBD2
CASSDSLARNEQFF
>TRBV11-2|NA
CASSFAGAPRDTQYF
>TRBV11-2|NA
CASSRSRWDSYNEQFF
>TRBV7-9|NA
CASSLVVGGPTGELFF
>TRBV7-2|NA
CASTDTSTSDTQYF
>TRBV7-6|TRBD1
CASSLRTGASIRSPLHF
>TRBV6-2/TRBV6-3|NA
CASSYSGSSGELFF
>TRBV30|TRBD1
CAWSALIGTGGYEQYF
>TRBV20-1|NA
CSARDWEQMNTGELFF
>TRBV29-1|NA
CSVPTLNTEAFF
>TRBV7-2|NA
CASTRRTEAFF
>TRBV5-1|NA
CASSRFVGSSTDTQYF
>TRBV24-1|NA
CATSDLLTNTREETQYF
>TRBV4-3|NA
CASSQDGWQRAQWMFF
>TRBV12-3/TRBV12-4|TRBD2
CASSSTAGGHNEQFF
>TRBV20-1|NA
CSVLRDPLFF
>TRBV7-9|NA
CASSLQVEPAGYGYTF
>TRBV7-9|TRBD1
CASSLFRGQAPEQYF
>TRBV18|NA
CASSTGSGEQYF
>TRBV29-1|TRBD1
CSVQTLGTGGTEAFF
>TRBV2|NA
CASSPWDGSREQYF
>TRBV7-2|TRBD2
CASSLVSGGTSDEQYF
>TRBV5-1|NA
CASSLGGGRGNTEAFF
>TRBV5-1|NA
CASRRQTSYNEQFF
>TRBV5-1|NA
CASSQTTGTGYGYTF
>TRBV19|NA
CASRVPGGSYGYTF
>TRBV5-1|TRBD1
CASSFSGTGNNEQFF
>TRBV5-1|TRBD1
CASSLQETGSGEAFF